This T cell receptor (beta chain) was found in a study of lung T cells in sarcoidosis with Löfgren's syndrome. Study-level background: Sarcoidosis features CD4+ T cell accumulation in bronchoalveolar lavage fluid.

TCRdb itself ran the reads through MiXCR, one entry per CDR3 protein. The sample shows more than 8,500 distinct CDR3 sequences, around 20% of them seen only once. This CDR3 is built from 16 residues. Germline V lookup: CDR1 LGHDT, CDR2 YNNKEL (reference sequence). This clonotype was observed a single time. At one end the junction does not follow the germline gene, possibly because of a read error. This chain links TRBV3-1 with TRBJ2-5; 9 positions match TRBD1. This sequence originates from a human donor with sarcoidosis (Löfgren's syndrome or another form), or a control subject (not recorded which). The source material was CD4+ T cells from bronchoalveolar lavage fluid. The CDR3 protein is CASSQEKNRGRGTQYF. The CDR3 DNA reads as TGTGCCAGCAGTCAAGAAAAAAACAGGGGGCGAGGGACCCAGTACTTC.